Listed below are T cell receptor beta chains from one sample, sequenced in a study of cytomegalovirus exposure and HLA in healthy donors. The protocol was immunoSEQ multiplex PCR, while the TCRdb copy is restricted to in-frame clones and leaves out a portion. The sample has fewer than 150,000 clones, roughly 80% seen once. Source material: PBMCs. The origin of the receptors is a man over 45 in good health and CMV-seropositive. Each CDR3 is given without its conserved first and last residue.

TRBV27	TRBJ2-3	ASSPGLAGDTQY
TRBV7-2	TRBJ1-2	ASSLVGQGDTYGYT
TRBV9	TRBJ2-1	ASSPWGASYNEQF
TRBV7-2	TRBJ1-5	ASSLRGHQPQH
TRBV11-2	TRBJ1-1	ASSFMNTEAF
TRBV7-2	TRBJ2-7	ASSLGRSYEQY
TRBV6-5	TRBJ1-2	ASSYSGALNYGYT
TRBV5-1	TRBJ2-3	ASSTTSTDTQY
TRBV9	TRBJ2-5	ASSVSGRDHETQY
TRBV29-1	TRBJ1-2	SVEDRVWRDGYT
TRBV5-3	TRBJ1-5	ARSSRDRGLLANQPQH
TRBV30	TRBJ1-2	AWGTGYDYGYT
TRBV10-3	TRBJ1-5	AIRRDTNQPQH
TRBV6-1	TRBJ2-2	ASSVPGQGIGELF
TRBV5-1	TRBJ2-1	ASSLRGWEQF
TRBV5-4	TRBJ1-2	ASSLRGQYGYT
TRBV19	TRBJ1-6	ASGEQGLSPLH
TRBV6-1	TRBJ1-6	ASSPGHQNSPLH
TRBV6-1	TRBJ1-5	ASSLLRDLGQPQH
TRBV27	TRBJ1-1	ASSLRQMNTEAF
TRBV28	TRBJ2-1	ASYGTVYNEQF
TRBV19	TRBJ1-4	ASSIGVLENEKLF
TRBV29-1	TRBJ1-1	SVRRTDGNTEAF
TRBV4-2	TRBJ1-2	ASSQDGGKRGYGYT
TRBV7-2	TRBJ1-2	ASSSAYTGPYGYT
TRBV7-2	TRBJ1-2	ASSSWAGGRTGT
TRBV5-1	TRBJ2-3	ASSLVKTSGGTDTQY
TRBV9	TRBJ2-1	ASSPPDGGYHALF
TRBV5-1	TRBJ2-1	ASSPQGGSYNEQF
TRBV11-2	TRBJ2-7	ASSLETGGIYEQY
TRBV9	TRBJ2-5	ASSPSGFQETQY
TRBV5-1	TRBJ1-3	ASSLDLGSSGNTIY
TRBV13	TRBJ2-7	ASSLREQGTYEQY
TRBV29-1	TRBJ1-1	SVGRQGFENTEAF
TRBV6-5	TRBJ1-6	ASSIQGNNSPLH
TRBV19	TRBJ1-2	ASSTRQGGYYGYT
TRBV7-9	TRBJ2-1	ASHRPRANEQF
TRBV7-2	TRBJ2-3	ASSLAPAGGLTDTQY
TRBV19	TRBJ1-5	ASSIPGRPSNQPQH
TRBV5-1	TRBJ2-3	ASSLDRSTDTQY
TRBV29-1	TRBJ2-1	SAGGGPNEQF
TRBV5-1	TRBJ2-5	ASSLGTGQRGETQY
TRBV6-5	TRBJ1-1	ASRQGLNTEAF
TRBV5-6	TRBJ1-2	ASSLRTVSSAYGYT
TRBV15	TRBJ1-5	ATSRGSNQPQH
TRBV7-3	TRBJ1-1	ASSPSRDSPEAF
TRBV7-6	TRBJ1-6	ASSLRTSNSPLH
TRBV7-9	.	ASSLDGGGHYEQY
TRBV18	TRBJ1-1	ASSPQGGAGSATEAF
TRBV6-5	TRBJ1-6	ASSWDRPYNSPLH
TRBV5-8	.	ASSSHNEQY
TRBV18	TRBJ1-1	ASSPKGEGTEAF
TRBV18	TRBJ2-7	ASSPFPGSYEQY
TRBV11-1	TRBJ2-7	ASSLGRLSYEQY
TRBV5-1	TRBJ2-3	ASTPAAGSSTDTQY
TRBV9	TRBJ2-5	ASSKGLAGLETQY
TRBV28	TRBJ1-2	ASSLTGGYYGYT
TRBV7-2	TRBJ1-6	ASSLRLGHGEIIH
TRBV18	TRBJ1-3	ASSPKLSFENTIY